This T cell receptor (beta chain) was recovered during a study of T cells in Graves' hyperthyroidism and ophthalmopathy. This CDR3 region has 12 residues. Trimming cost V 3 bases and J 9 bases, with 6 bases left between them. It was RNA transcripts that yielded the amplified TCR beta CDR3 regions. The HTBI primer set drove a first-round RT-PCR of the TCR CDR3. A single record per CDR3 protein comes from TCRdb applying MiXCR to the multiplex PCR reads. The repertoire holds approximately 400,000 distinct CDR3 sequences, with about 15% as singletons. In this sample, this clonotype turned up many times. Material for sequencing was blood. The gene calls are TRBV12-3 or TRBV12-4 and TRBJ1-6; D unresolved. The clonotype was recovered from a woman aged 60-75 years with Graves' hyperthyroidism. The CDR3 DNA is TGTGCCAGCAGTTTTCGGGGTTCACCCCTCCACTTT. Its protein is CASSFRGSPLHF.